These 10 T cell receptor beta chains were all obtained from the same sample, sequenced in a study of blood T cell repertoires in COVID-19. Produced via immunoSEQ multiplex PCR; TCRdb's table is partial and in-frame only. The data show approximately 150,000 clones, roughly 91% seen once. What was sequenced was peripheral blood. Every receptor here comes from a man between 50 and 59 years old who had recovered from COVID-19.

The chain recombines TRBV29-1 with TRBJ1-3, with D hard to call. V lost 7 bases to trimming and J lost 0 bases, with 10 bases between them. Germline V gene lookup returns CDR1 SQVTM and CDR2 ANQGSEA. This CDR3 has 13 residues. The CDR3 DNA reads as TGCAGCGCCCGCGCCACCTCTGGAAACACCATATATTTT. Protein product: CSARATSGNTIYF. The full variable domain, in which reference TRBV29-1 and TRBJ1-3 provide the parts outside the CDR3, is SAVISQKPSRDICQRGTSLTIQCQVDSQVTMMFWYRQQPGQSLTLIATANQGSEATYESGFVIDKFPISRPNLTFSTLTVSNMSPEDSSIYLCSARATSGNTIYFGEGSWLTVV.

CDR3 in amino acids: CASSRPGSGTEAFF. For the CDR3, the DNA is TGTGCCAGCAGCAGACCAGGGTCGGGCACTGAAGCTTTCTTT. The chain links TRBV21-1 to TRBJ1-1; TRBD1, the table's D call, was not compared with the DNA. TRBV21-1 corresponds to a pseudogene. The CDR3 loop spans 14 amino acids.

The CDR3 nucleotides read TGTGCCAGCAGCTTGTTTGGGTCAACAGGTATGAACACTGAAGCTTTCTTT. Amino acids: CASSLFGSTGMNTEAFF. The J gene is TRBJ1-1, the V gene TRBV5-6; D may be TRBD1 (5 bases). Germline CDR1 is SGHDT and CDR2 is YYEEEE. The ends were cut back, 1 base at V and 0 bases at J, with 16 bases in the middle. CDR3 length equals 17 residues.

This chain uses TRBV12-5 with TRBJ2-7; a weak D match, TRBD1 (5 bases). CDR1 is LGHNT, CDR2 FRNRAP, per germline. V shed 5 bases and J shed 0 bases, with 11 bases lying between them. The CDR3 sequence is 14 residues long. CDR3 sequence (DNA): TGTGCTAGTGGTCCGTCTACAGGCTCCTACGAGCAGTACTTC. As protein: CASGPSTGSYEQYF.

V is TRBV28 and J is TRBJ2-7; perhaps TRBD2 as D (5 bases). V lost 6 bases and J lost 0, with 15 bases in between. The CDR3 contains 15 residues. The germline V gene encodes CDR1 MDHEN and CDR2 SYDVKM. In nucleotides, the CDR3 is TGTGCCAGCAGATACCCCGGGGAGAACTCCTACGAGCAGTACTTC. It encodes CASRYPGENSYEQYF.

The chain has TRBV15 and TRBJ2-2; 9 nucleotides align to TRBD1. Germline V gene sequence: CDR1 LNHNV, CDR2 YYDKDF (reference sequence). V trimming: 6 bases; J trimming: 6 bases; junction bases outside the gene matches: 2. This CDR3 is 13 amino acids long. The CDR3 loop is CATRQGASGELFF. In DNA, the CDR3 is TGTGCCACCAGACAGGGGGCGTCCGGGGAGCTGTTTTTT.

V gene TRBV10-1 combines with J gene TRBJ1-5; 9 bases are shared with TRBD1. The ends lost 5 bases at V and 4 bases at J; junction bases unmatched: 3. CDR1 and CDR2 (germline): WNHNN, SYGVQD (reference sequence). The CDR3 length is 14 residues. The CDR3, as DNA: TGCGCCAGCAGTCAACAGGGGGCTAATCAGCCCCAGCATTTT. Protein sequence: CASSQQGANQPQHF.

The rearrangement uses TRBV19 and TRBJ2-2; 10 bases align to TRBD1. The V gene's germline CDR1 is LNHDA and CDR2 SQIVND (reference sequence). V shed 9 bases, J shed 8 bases, and the junction held 15 bases outside the gene matches. This CDR3 comprises 16 residues. In nucleotides, the CDR3 is TGTGCCAGCCTCCGGGACAGGGGAATCGGCGAGGGGGAGCTGTTTTTT. Its translation: CASLRDRGIGEGELFF. Based on the CDR3 plus reference TRBV19 and TRBJ2-2, the full variable domain is DGGITQSPKYLFRKEGQNVTLSCEQNLNHDAMYWYRQDPGQGLRLIYYSQIVNDFQKGDIAEGYSVSREKKESFPLTVTSAQKNPTAFYLCASLRDRGIGEGELFFGEGSRLTVL.

The chain carries TRBV21-1 and TRBJ2-1; the table's D gene call, TRBD2, was not cross checked with the DNA. TRBV21-1 is a listed pseudogene. The CDR3 covers 15 residues. The CDR3 is CASRRGVASYNEQFF. For the CDR3, the DNA is TGTGCCAGCAGACGGGGGGTAGCCTCCTACAATGAGCAGTTCTTC.

The rearrangement links TRBV28 to TRBJ2-7; TRBD1 matches at 10 bases. Germline lookup yields CDR1 MDHEN and CDR2 SYDVKM. V trimming: 7 bases; J trimming: 2 bases; junction bases outside the gene matches: 8. The CDR3 totals 15 residues. CDR3: CASTLEGQGPYEQYF. The CDR3 nucleotides read TGTGCCAGCACCTTGGAGGGACAGGGGCCCTACGAGCAGTACTTC.